These 3 T cell receptor beta chains came from one sample sequenced in a study of cytomegalovirus exposure and HLA in healthy donors. Primers included in the PCR were 60 Vbeta and 13 Jbeta primers. Sequencing was performed with immunoSEQ multiplex PCR; in TCRdb, only in-frame clones are kept and a portion is missing. The repertoire holds about 84,000 clones, with roughly 64% as singletons. The specimen was PBMCs. These receptors were obtained from a woman aged 35 to 49 in good health and CMV-seropositive.

The chain combines TRBV15 with TRBJ1-1, with D unclear. The CDR3 sequence is 15 residues long. The germline V gene encodes CDR1 LNHNV and CDR2 YYDKDF (reference sequence). Trimming pared 3 bases from V and 1 base from J, leaving 12 bases between. CDR3 in DNA: TGTGCCACCAGCAGGTCCCGGACTGAGAACACTGAAGCTTTCTTT. This sequence encodes CATSRSRTENTEAFF. Combining the CDR3 with reference TRBV15 and TRBJ1-1 gives the whole variable domain DAMVIQNPRYQVTQFGKPVTLSCSQTLNHNVMYWYQQKSSQAPKLLFHYYDKDFNNEADTPDNFQSRRPNTSFCFLDIRSPGLGDTAMYLCATSRSRTENTEAFFGQGTRLTVV.

The V call is TRBV20-1, the J call TRBJ2-7; D gene unclear. The V and J ends lost 5 bases and 3 bases respectively, with 8 bases between them. CDR1 is DFQATT, CDR2 SNEGSKA, per germline (reference sequence). The CDR3 loop spans 11 amino acids. The CDR3 sequence: CSASGFYEQYF. The CDR3, as DNA: TGCAGTGCTTCCGGGTTCTACGAGCAGTACTTC.

The rearrangement uses TRBV9 and TRBJ2-7, with 11 bases that match TRBD2. V shed 4 bases and J 2 bases; nucleotides not matched to a gene: 5. The CDR3 spans 15 residues. Germline V CDR1 and CDR2: SGDLS, YYNGEE. As DNA, the CDR3 is TGTGCCAGCAGCTTCGGGACTAGCGGAACCTACGAGCAGTACTTC. This codes for CASSFGTSGTYEQYF. The complete variable domain, with remaining parts taken from reference TRBV9 and TRBJ2-7, reads DSGVTQTPKHLITATGQRVTLRCSPRSGDLSVYWYQQSLDQGLQFLIQYYNGEERAKGNILERFSAQQFPDLHSELNLSSLELGDSALYFCASSFGTSGTYEQYFGPGTRLTVT.